The rows below give T cell receptor beta chains drawn from one sample of a study of response to subunit inactivated influenza vaccine. MiXCR, run by TCRdb on the RT-PCR reads, gives a single entry per CDR3 protein. Altogether around 190,000 distinct CDR3 sequences are present, approximately 15% being singletons, with the ten largest covering roughly 25%. The material sequenced was CD8+ T cells sorted from PBMCs, taken 4 to 6 days after vaccination. The receptors were sampled from a man between 50 and 59 years old who received an inactivated influenza vaccine. Both conserved end residues are trimmed from each CDR3.

j_gene,v_gene,CDR3aa
TRBJ2-1,TRBV7-9,ASSLGLAGSSYNEQF
TRBJ1-2,TRBV11-2,ASSLGREGYT
TRBJ2-1,TRBV3-1,ASSPGTEIYNEQF
TRBJ2-1,TRBV15,ATSRGLAGGHEQF
TRBJ2-5,TRBV7-9,ASDRGETQY
TRBJ2-6,TRBV6-2/TRBV6-3,ASSYFAAGANVLT
TRBJ2-7,TRBV7-2,ASSLSVYEQY
TRBJ2-1,TRBV28,ASRPGLADYNEQF
TRBJ2-7,TRBV27,ASSPQTGGLEQY
TRBJ2-7,TRBV18,ASSPSGQKY
TRBJ2-3,TRBV7-2,ASSLERGFRDTQY
TRBJ2-3,TRBV7-6,ASSLEAGGTDTQY
TRBJ2-1,TRBV6-1,ASNPGTSQNEQF
TRBJ2-1,TRBV4-2,ASSQELLNEQF
TRBJ2-1,TRBV20-1,SARDKGRYNNEQF